Detailed here is one TCR beta chain. The data derive from a study of OX40 agonist ivuxolimab in advanced cancers. As for the study in general: Two patients with cutaneous melanoma and one with hepatocellular carcinoma, three in total, showed partial responses.

Clones were sequenced by immunoSEQ multiplex PCR, and TCRdb holds only the in-frame ones, with some missing. The table records about 61,000 clones, roughly 90% of them present only once. This CDR3 has 13 amino acids. CDR1 and CDR2 (germline): MGHDK, SYGVNS. After removal of 6 bases from V and 7 bases from J, the junction contained 5 bases not matched to a gene. The clonotype originates from an adult with an advanced solid tumor such as melanoma, head and neck, liver or kidney cancer. Source: CD4+ or CD8+ T cells sorted from blood, taken in a trial of the OX40 agonist ivuxolimab. This sequence joins TRBV25-1 and TRBJ1-1; 10 bases fit TRBD1. CDR3 protein: CASRLGTGVEAFF. The DNA for the CDR3 is TGTGCCAGCAGGCTAGGGACAGGGGTTGAAGCTTTCTTT.